One sample yielded the 11 T cell receptor beta chains listed below, sequenced in a study of shared clonotypes between healthy human individuals. Only in-frame clones appear in the TCRdb table, and some are missing; sequencing was by immunoSEQ multiplex PCR. Of about 2 million clones listed, roughly 94% are singletons. Sequencing input: naive CD4+ T cells sorted from blood. Stated subset: CD45RA+ positively selected. The receptors were sampled from a man aged 18 to 30 in good health.

The rearrangement uses TRBV28 and TRBJ2-5; D is uncertain. V lost 4 bases and J lost 1, with 10 bases in between. CDR1 and CDR2 (germline): MDHEN, SYDVKM. The CDR3 is 14 residues long. The CDR3, as DNA: TGTGCCAGCAGTTCTCGACGGATCCAAGAGACCCAGTACTTC. This sequence encodes CASSSRRIQETQYF.

The chain joins TRBV10-3 to TRBJ2-5; unclear D gene. The CDR3 runs to 13 residues. V dropped 0 bases and J dropped 5 bases, with 7 bases sitting between them. From germline, CDR1 is ENHRY and CDR2 SYGVKD. CDR3 nucleotides: TGTGCCATCAGTGAGTCGATCAGGGAGACCCAGTACTTC. Amino acids: CAISESIRETQYF.

This clone has only one observation. The rearrangement links TRBV5-4 to TRBJ2-3; D is unresolved. V dropped 4 bases and J dropped 5 bases, with 11 bases sitting between them. Germline V gene sequence: CDR1 SGHNT, CDR2 YYREEE (reference sequence). The CDR3 has 13 amino acids. CDR3 nucleotides: TGTGCCAGCAGCCCTGCGTATCAAGATACGCAGTATTTT. It is translated as CASSPAYQDTQYF.

CDR3: CASSANRGHRDTQYF. DNA for the CDR3: TGTGCCAGCAGCGCAAACAGGGGGCATAGAGATACGCAGTATTTT. The rearrangement joins TRBV9 to TRBJ2-3, with 9 bases matching TRBD1. Germline-derived CDR1 and CDR2 are SGDLS and YYNGEE. The J segment lost 5 bases and the V segment lost 3 bases, leaving 7 bases of the junction unmatched. This CDR3 contains 15 residues.

The rearrangement joins TRBV6-6 to TRBJ2-1; 7 bases are shared with TRBD2. Germline CDR1 MNHNY, CDR2 SVGAGI (reference sequence). This CDR3 comprises 15 residues. V lost 5 bases and J lost 7; bases outside the gene matches: 11. CDR3 loop: CASSPPRSGGNEQFF. The CDR3, as DNA: TGTGCCAGCAGTCCCCCGCGCTCCGGGGGGAATGAGCAGTTCTTC.

A single count supports this clone. This chain links TRBV10-1 with TRBJ1-1; D is ambiguous. Germline CDR1 and CDR2: WNHNN and SYGVQD (reference sequence). Trimming shortened V by 6 bases and J by 2 bases, and 10 bases separated the two germline ends. The CDR3 length is 13 residues. CDR3 bases: TGCGCCAGCAGCAGGAGGACTAACACTGAAGCTTTCTTT. It yields the protein CASSRRTNTEAFF.

The chain combines TRBV18 with TRBJ1-5; the match to TRBD1 covers 9 bases. Losses at the gene ends were 2 bases for V and 6 bases for J; bases not matched to a gene: 5. The germline gives CDR1 KGHSH, CDR2 LQKENI. The CDR3 sequence is 15 residues long. This chain's CDR3 is CASSPGDREFQPQHF. CDR3 nucleotides: TGTGCCAGCTCACCAGGGGACAGGGAGTTTCAGCCCCAGCATTTT.

The chain carries TRBV10-3 and TRBJ1-2; 9 bases map to TRBD1. Germline CDR1 reads ENHRY; CDR2 reads SYGVKD. CDR3 length: 15 amino acids. Trimming took 6 bases from V and 6 from J; bases not matched to a gene: 11. CDR3 coding DNA: TGTGCCATCAGGCCAGGGGACAGGGCTACTAATGGCTACACCTTC. This gives the protein CAIRPGDRATNGYTF.

V gene TRBV28 combines with J gene TRBJ1-1, with TRBD1 as a possible D gene (5 bases). Germline V gives CDR1 MDHEN, CDR2 SYDVKM. V gave up 6 bases and J gave up 0 bases, with 14 bases separating them. The CDR3 contains 15 residues. The DNA of the CDR3 is TGTGCCAGCAGCTTTTCTTCGGGACTGAACACTGAAGCTTTCTTT. Its translation is CASSFSSGLNTEAFF.

This clone was observed a few times. The CDR3 loop reads CASNRDRGTSPLHF. CDR3 sequence (DNA): TGTGCCAGCAACCGGGACAGGGGGACTTCACCCCTCCACTTT. The chain recombines TRBV6-1 with TRBJ1-6; 11 nucleotides match TRBD1. J gave up 9 bases and V 7 bases, and 5 bases lay outside the gene matches. The CDR3 runs 14 residues. Germline CDR1 reads MNHNS; CDR2 reads SASEGT.

In regard to this clone: This may be a read error, as it is one base from a much larger clone. The same CDR3 is also encoded by other DNA sequences in this sample. The chain is built from TRBV15 and TRBJ2-7, with 9 bases lining up with TRBD2. After removal of 1 base from V and 4 bases from J, the junction contained 8 bases not matched to a gene. The length of the CDR3 is 16 residues. Germline CDR1 is LNHNV and CDR2 is YYDKDF (reference sequence). This CDR3 reads CATSRAGAGLAYEQYF. The CDR3 DNA reads as TGTGCCACCAGCAGAGCGGGTGCGGGACTAGCATACGAGCAGTACTTC. The full variable domain, its missing parts supplied by reference TRBV15 and TRBJ2-7, is DAMVIQNPRYQVTQFGKPVTLSCSQTLNHNVMYWYQQKSSQAPKLLFHYYDKDFNNEADTPDNFQSRRPNTSFCFLDIRSPGLGDTAMYLCATSRAGAGLAYEQYFGPGTRLTVT.